A single sample is the source of the 30 T cell receptor beta chains below, sequenced in a study of shared clonotypes between healthy human individuals. Terminally differentiated effector memory CD45RA+ cells were excluded from the naive CD8 cells, which were CD45RO-negative and positively selected for CCR7. Here immunoSEQ multiplex PCR was the method, and the copy in TCRdb shows in-frame clones only, minus some. The data contain some 2.1 million clones, approximately 94% of them singletons. Sequenced material: naive CD8+ T cells sorted from blood. Receptors were obtained from a man in his late teens or twenties in good health.

J is TRBJ1-3 and V is TRBV29-1; tentative D call: TRBD1 (5 bases). Germline CDR1 SQVTM, CDR2 ANQGSEA. Trimming pared 4 bases from V and 0 bases from J, leaving 10 bases between. This CDR3 has 14 amino acids. CDR3 sequence: CSVGGRDSGNTIYF. CDR3 nucleotides: TGCAGCGTTGGGGGCAGAGACTCTGGAAACACCATATATTTT.

This rearrangement joins TRBV25-1 to TRBJ2-1, with D uncertain. Germline loops: CDR1 MGHDK, CDR2 SYGVNS. The CDR3 contains 12 residues. V shed 7 bases and J shed 9 bases, with 13 bases lying between them. The CDR3 nucleotides read TGTGCCAGCATACCGGCGGCCGGTGAGCAGTTCTTC. Its protein product is CASIPAAGEQFF.

The rearrangement uses TRBV6-6 and TRBJ2-3; D remains ambiguous. V was pared by 4 bases and J by 2 bases, with 7 bases between. The germline gives CDR1 MNHNY, CDR2 SVGAGI (reference sequence). CDR3 size: 13 residues. CDR3 loop: CASSFRITDTQYF. CDR3 sequence (DNA): TGTGCCAGCAGTTTCAGGATCACAGATACGCAGTATTTT.

The chain is built from TRBV19 and TRBJ2-5; TRBD2 might be the D (6 bases). Trimming cost V 6 bases and J 1 base, with 9 bases left between them. Per the germline V gene, CDR1 is LNHDA and CDR2 is SQIVND (reference sequence). The CDR3 loop spans 13 amino acids. DNA for the CDR3: TGTGCCAGTAGGGAGGGATCCCAAGAGACCCAGTACTTC. The encoded protein is CASREGSQETQYF.

As to this clone: Other DNA sequences in this sample translate to the same CDR3. The chain has TRBV28 and TRBJ2-7, with D hard to call. The CDR3 length is 11 residues. Trimming removed 3 bases at V and 5 bases at J, with 5 bases between. Germline lookup yields CDR1 MDHEN and CDR2 SYDVKM. The CDR3 loop reads CASSFVHEQYF. The CDR3 bases are TGTGCCAGCAGTTTCGTCCACGAGCAGTACTTC.

As for this clone: Other DNA sequences in this specimen translate into the identical CDR3. The chain has TRBV29-1 and TRBJ1-1; TRBD1 might be the D (5 bases). CDR1 and CDR2 from the germline V gene are SQVTM and ANQGSEA. The CDR3 totals 12 residues. V was shortened by 0 bases and J by 5 bases, with 7 bases between the two germline ends. CDR3 coding DNA: TGCAGCGTTGAAGAGGGGGGTACTGAAGCTTTCTTT. Translating it yields CSVEEGGTEAFF.

As for this clone: Other DNA sequences from this sample encode an identical CDR3 as well. The chain recombines TRBV7-9 with TRBJ2-7, with D unclear. Trimming pared 1 base from V and 4 bases from J, leaving 5 bases between. The CDR3 sequence is 12 residues long. Germline CDR1 reads SEHNR; CDR2 reads FQNEAQ (reference sequence). Written as DNA, the CDR3 is TGTGCCAGCAGCTTAGGCAGTTACGAGCAGTACTTC. Translated, it gives CASSLGSYEQYF.

The J gene is TRBJ2-1, the V gene TRBV6-5; D unresolved. The germline gives CDR1 MNHEY, CDR2 SVGAGI. The CDR3 covers 15 residues. Trimming removed 6 bases at V and 2 bases at J, with 14 bases between. The chain's CDR3 is CASRPVGSPYNEQFF. The CDR3 bases are TGTGCCAGCAGACCGGTAGGCAGCCCCTACAATGAGCAGTTCTTC.

The V and J genes are TRBV4-3 and TRBJ2-5, with TRBD2 matching 9 bases. The CDR3 is 15 amino acids. Germline-derived CDR1 and CDR2 are LGHNA and YSLEER. V shed 3 bases and J 4 bases; nucleotides not matched to a gene: 6. DNA of the CDR3: TGCGCCAGCAGCCAGTCCCCGGGACTAGCAGAGACCCAGTACTTC. Its translation: CASSQSPGLAETQYF.

V gene TRBV14 combines with J gene TRBJ2-5; D not certain. Germline V gene data show CDR1 as SGHDN and CDR2 as FVKESK. Trimming cost V 0 bases and J 2 bases, with 7 bases left between them. This CDR3 is built from 14 residues. In DNA form, the CDR3 reads TGTGCCAGCAGCCAAGAAGACATGCAAGAGACCCAGTACTTC. Translating gives CASSQEDMQETQYF.

V usage is TRBV29-1 and J usage is TRBJ2-1; 7 positions agree with TRBD1. This CDR3 is 13 amino acids long. V shed 1 base and J 5 bases; nucleotides not matched to a gene: 2. The germline V gene encodes CDR1 SQVTM and CDR2 ANQGSEA. The CDR3 bases are TGCAGCGTTGAAGGACAGGGCCACAATGAGCAGTTCTTC. Translated: CSVEGQGHNEQFF.

This clone is a singleton in its sample. V gene TRBV27 combines with J gene TRBJ2-1; 11 nucleotides line up with TRBD2. Germline CDR1 and CDR2: MNHEY and SMNVEV (reference sequence). This CDR3 contains 14 residues. V shed 3 bases and J 8 bases; nucleotides not matched to a gene: 3. The chain's CDR3 is CASSFSGRAYEQFF. Written as DNA, the CDR3 is TGTGCCAGCAGTTTTAGCGGGAGGGCGTATGAGCAGTTCTTC.

The V and J genes are TRBV6-5 and TRBJ2-3; D might be TRBD1 (5 bases). This CDR3 has 15 amino acids. Germline V gene lookup returns CDR1 MNHEY and CDR2 SVGAGI. V gave up 2 bases and J gave up 4 bases, with 13 bases separating them. In DNA form, the CDR3 reads TGTGCCAGCAGTTACGCAACAGGATTTCCAGATACGCAGTATTTT. It translates to CASSYATGFPDTQYF.

This chain uses TRBV2 with TRBJ1-4; 10 positions agree with TRBD1. The CDR3 has 17 amino acids. The germline V gene has CDR1 SNHLY and CDR2 FYNNEI. The V gene end was trimmed by 6 bases and the J gene end by 0 bases; junction bases not matched to a gene: 7. The CDR3 sequence is CASRGTGDLATNEKLFF. Here the CDR3 DNA reads TGTGCCAGCAGAGGGACAGGGGACCTCGCAACTAATGAAAAACTGTTTTTT.

The rearrangement joins TRBV27 to TRBJ1-2, with D perhaps TRBD1 (6 bases). Germline CDR1 MNHEY, CDR2 SMNVEV (reference sequence). There are 13 residues in the CDR3. The V end lost 3 bases, the J end lost 5 bases, and 10 bases lay between the germline ends. CDR3 in DNA: TGTGCCAGCAGTTTTAACAGGGATTATGGCTACACCTTC. Translation: CASSFNRDYGYTF.

The chain is built from TRBV19 and TRBJ2-1, with 8 bases matching TRBD2. The trim removed 0 bases at V and 7 bases at J, leaving 11 bases unmatched. CDR3 length: 17 amino acids. Germline CDR1 LNHDA, CDR2 SQIVND (reference sequence). The CDR3 DNA is TGTGCCAGTAGTATAGATCATGCCAGCGGGAGTCGGAATGAGCAGTTCTTC. This sequence encodes CASSIDHASGSRNEQFF. Full variable domain (missing parts from reference TRBV19 and TRBJ2-1): DGGITQSPKYLFRKEGQNVTLSCEQNLNHDAMYWYRQDPGQGLRLIYYSQIVNDFQKGDIAEGYSVSREKKESFPLTVTSAQKNPTAFYLCASSIDHASGSRNEQFFGPGTRLTVL.

The chain couples TRBV6-1 to TRBJ1-2; D is uncertain. Trimming left V 6 bases short and J 4 bases short, with 9 bases between. Germline CDR1 and CDR2: MNHNS and SASEGT. This CDR3 is 12 amino acids long. CDR3 region: CASRVTVYGYTF. CDR3 DNA sequence: TGTGCCAGCAGGGTTACGGTCTATGGCTACACCTTC.

On this clone itself: Other DNA sequences within the sample encode an identical CDR3. The gene calls are TRBV4-1 and TRBJ2-7; D is possibly TRBD2 (6 bases). CDR1 is MGHRA, CDR2 YSYEKL, per germline. The ends were cut back, 3 bases at V and 0 bases at J, with 9 bases in the middle. The CDR3 runs 14 residues. Written as DNA, the CDR3 is TGCGCCAGCAGCCAGGCGGGGAACTCCTACGAGCAGTACTTC. Translating gives CASSQAGNSYEQYF.

This chain connects TRBV7-8 to TRBJ1-2, with D tentatively TRBD1 (5 bases). The germline V gene has CDR1 SGHVS and CDR2 FQNEAQ. V was clipped by 3 bases and J by 7 bases, with 12 bases between them. The CDR3 sequence is 13 residues long. This CDR3 reads CASSLGETFGYTF. The CDR3 coding sequence is TGTGCCAGCAGCTTGGGGGAAACCTTTGGCTACACCTTC.

This clone was picked up one time. CDR3 in amino acids: CASSIRGLNTGELFF. CDR3 DNA sequence: TGTGCCAGTAGTATAAGGGGGTTGAACACCGGGGAGCTGTTTTTT. This chain connects TRBV19 to TRBJ2-2; maybe TRBD1 (6 bases). The V gene's germline CDR1 is LNHDA and CDR2 SQIVND (reference sequence). The CDR3 contains 15 residues. Deletions cut 2 bases from V and 1 base from J, with 8 bases between.

This chain connects TRBV7-9 to TRBJ2-7; D gene unclear. Trimming left V 3 bases short and J 5 bases short, with 8 bases between. The CDR3 totals 12 residues. Per the germline V gene, CDR1 is SEHNR and CDR2 is FQNEAQ (reference sequence). CDR3 coding DNA: TGTGCCAGCAGCTTCGATTACCACGAGCAGTACTTC. Translation: CASSFDYHEQYF.

The rearrangement uses TRBV6-5 and TRBJ2-5; D is perhaps TRBD1 or TRBD2 (5 bases each). The CDR3 runs to 15 residues. The V and J ends lost 0 bases and 2 bases respectively, with 10 bases between them. Germline V gene data show CDR1 as MNHEY and CDR2 as SVGAGI. The CDR3 region has the DNA TGTGCCAGCAGTTACTCCGGCTGGGGGCAAGAGACCCAGTACTTC. The encoded protein is CASSYSGWGQETQYF.

This chain connects TRBV6-5 to TRBJ2-7; D assignment may be TRBD1 or TRBD2 (5 bases each). V was shortened by 2 bases and J by 5 bases, with 16 bases between the two germline ends. This CDR3 has 15 amino acids. The V gene's germline CDR1 is MNHEY and CDR2 SVGAGI. This chain's CDR3 is CASSYSVVGVHEQYF. The CDR3 DNA sequence: TGTGCCAGCAGTTACAGTGTTGTGGGGGTCCACGAGCAGTACTTC.

V gene TRBV28 combines with J gene TRBJ2-7, with D perhaps TRBD1 (6 bases). The CDR3 contains 13 residues. Germline V CDR1 and CDR2: MDHEN, SYDVKM. Trimming pared 3 bases from V and 4 bases from J, leaving 10 bases between. The CDR3: CASSFRGEYEQYF. CDR3 in DNA: TGTGCCAGCAGTTTCAGGGGAGAGTACGAGCAGTACTTC. The variable domain in full, with the rest retrieved from reference TRBV28 and TRBJ2-7, is DVKVTQSSRYLVKRTGEKVFLECVQDMDHENMFWYRQDPGLGLRLIYFSYDVKMKEKGDIPEGYSVSREKKERFSLILESASTNQTSMYLCASSFRGEYEQYFGPGTRLTVT.

The chain combines TRBV5-1 with TRBJ1-6; 7 bases line up with TRBD1. The CDR3 extends over 15 amino acids. Unmatched junction bases numbered 8, after V lost 4 bases and J lost 7 bases. Germline V gives CDR1 SGHRS, CDR2 YFSETQ. In DNA, the CDR3 is TGCGCCAGCAGCGAGACCAGGGGGGGAAATTCACCCCTCCACTTT. Encoded protein: CASSETRGGNSPLHF.

This chain links TRBV27 with TRBJ2-1; 7 bases line up with TRBD1. The V and J ends lost 6 bases and 10 bases, in that order; junction bases with no gene match: 9. Per germline, CDR1 MNHEY and CDR2 SMNVEV (reference sequence). There are 13 residues in the CDR3. The DNA for the CDR3 is TGTGCCAGCAGCCCGACAGGGAACGGGGAGCAGTTCTTC. Translating gives CASSPTGNGEQFF.

The DNA of the CDR3 is TGTGCCAGCAGCGCCGGCCTAGCGGGACTCCAAGAGACCCAGTACTTC. Amino acid sequence: CASSAGLAGLQETQYF. This rearrangement joins TRBV13 to TRBJ2-5, with 9 bases that match TRBD2. CDR1 and CDR2 from the germline V gene are PRHDT and FYEKMQ (reference sequence). The CDR3 has 16 residues. J was trimmed by 1 base and V by 5 bases; bases with no gene match: 8. The variable domain in full, with the rest retrieved from reference TRBV13 and TRBJ2-5, is AAGVIQSPRHLIKEKRETATLKCYPIPRHDTVYWYQQGPGQDPQFLISFYEKMQSDKGSIPDRFSAQQFSDYHSELNMSSLELGDSALYFCASSAGLAGLQETQYFGPGTRLLVL.

The gene calls are TRBV4-3 and TRBJ2-4; no firm D call. CDR3 size: 19 residues. V was shortened by 0 bases and J by 3 bases, with 21 bases between the two germline ends. Germline V gives CDR1 LGHNA, CDR2 YSLEER. The CDR3 coding sequence is TGCGCCAGCAGCCAAGATCGGGTAGAAAGTACGTTGGACAAAAACATTCAGTACTTC. Translation gives CASSQDRVESTLDKNIQYF.

The V gene is TRBV15, the J gene TRBJ2-5; 7 nucleotides align to TRBD1. The trim removed 3 bases at V and 2 bases at J, leaving 0 bases unmatched. Per germline, CDR1 LNHNV and CDR2 YYDKDF (reference sequence). CDR3 length equals 13 residues. CDR3 coding DNA: TGTGCCACCAGCAGGGGACAGCAAGAGACCCAGTACTTC. This sequence encodes CATSRGQQETQYF.

In the case of this clone: A junction end diverges from the germline sequence, so it may reflect a read error. V usage is TRBV4-1 and J usage is TRBJ1-1, with D hard to call. This CDR3 spans 14 amino acids. Germline loops: CDR1 MGHRA, CDR2 YSYEKL. CDR3 nucleotide sequence: TGCGCCAGCAGCCAAGCCCAACCGAACCCTGAAGCTTTCTTT. Translating it yields CASSQAQPNPEAFF.